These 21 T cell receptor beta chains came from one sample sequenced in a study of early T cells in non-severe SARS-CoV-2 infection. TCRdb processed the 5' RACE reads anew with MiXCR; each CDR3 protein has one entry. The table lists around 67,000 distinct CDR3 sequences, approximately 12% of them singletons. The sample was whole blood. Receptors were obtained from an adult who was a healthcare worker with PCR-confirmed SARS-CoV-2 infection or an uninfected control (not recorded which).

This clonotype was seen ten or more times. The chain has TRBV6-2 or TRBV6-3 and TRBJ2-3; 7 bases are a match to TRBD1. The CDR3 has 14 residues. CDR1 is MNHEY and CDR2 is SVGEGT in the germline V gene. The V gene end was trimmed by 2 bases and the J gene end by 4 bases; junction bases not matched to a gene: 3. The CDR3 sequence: CASSYGTASDTQYF. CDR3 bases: TGTGCCAGCAGTTACGGGACAGCATCAGATACGCAGTATTTT.

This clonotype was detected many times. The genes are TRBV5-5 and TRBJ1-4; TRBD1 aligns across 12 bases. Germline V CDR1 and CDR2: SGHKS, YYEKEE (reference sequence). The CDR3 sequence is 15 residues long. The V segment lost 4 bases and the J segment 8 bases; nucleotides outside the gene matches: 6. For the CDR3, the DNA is TGTGCCAGCAGCCCCCCCGGGACAGGGGGCGAAAAACTGTTTTTT. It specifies CASSPPGTGGEKLFF.

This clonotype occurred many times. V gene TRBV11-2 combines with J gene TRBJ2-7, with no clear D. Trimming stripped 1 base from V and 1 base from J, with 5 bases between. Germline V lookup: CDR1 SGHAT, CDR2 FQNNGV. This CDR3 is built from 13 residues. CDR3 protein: CASSLGQSYEQYF. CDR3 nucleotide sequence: TGTGCCAGCAGCTTAGGGCAGTCCTACGAGCAGTACTTC.

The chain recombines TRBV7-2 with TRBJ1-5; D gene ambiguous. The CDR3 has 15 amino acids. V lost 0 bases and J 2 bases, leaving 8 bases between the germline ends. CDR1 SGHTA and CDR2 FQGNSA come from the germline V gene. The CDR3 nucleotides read TGTGCCAGCAGCTTAGCTCTGGGTGGCAATCAGCCCCAGCATTTT. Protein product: CASSLALGGNQPQHF.

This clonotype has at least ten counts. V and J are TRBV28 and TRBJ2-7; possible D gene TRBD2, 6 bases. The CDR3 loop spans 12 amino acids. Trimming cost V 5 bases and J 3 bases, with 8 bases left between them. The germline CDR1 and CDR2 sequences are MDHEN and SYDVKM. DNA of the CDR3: TGTGCCAGCAGTATGACTAGCTACGAGCAGTACTTC. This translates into CASSMTSYEQYF.

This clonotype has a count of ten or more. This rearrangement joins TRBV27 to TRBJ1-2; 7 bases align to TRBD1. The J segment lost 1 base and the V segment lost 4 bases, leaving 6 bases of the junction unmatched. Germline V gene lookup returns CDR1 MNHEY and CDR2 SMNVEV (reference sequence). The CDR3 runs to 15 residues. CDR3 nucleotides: TGTGCCAGCAGTTCACAGACAGGGATTAACTATGGCTACACCTTC. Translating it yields CASSSQTGINYGYTF.

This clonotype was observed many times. CDR3 sequence: CAIKVGTEAFF. DNA for the CDR3: TGTGCCATCAAGGTAGGCACTGAAGCTTTCTTT. The V call is TRBV12-3 or TRBV12-4, the J call TRBJ1-1, with D uncertain. The V end lost 10 bases, the J end lost 4 bases, and 10 bases lay between the germline ends. CDR3 size: 11 residues.

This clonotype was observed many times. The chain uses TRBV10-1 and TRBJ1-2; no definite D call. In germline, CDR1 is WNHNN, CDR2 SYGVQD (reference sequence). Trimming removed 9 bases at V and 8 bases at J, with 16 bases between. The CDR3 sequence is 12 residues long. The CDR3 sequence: CASSPPDHGYTF. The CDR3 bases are TGCGCCAGTAGTCCACCGGACCACGGCTACACCTTC.

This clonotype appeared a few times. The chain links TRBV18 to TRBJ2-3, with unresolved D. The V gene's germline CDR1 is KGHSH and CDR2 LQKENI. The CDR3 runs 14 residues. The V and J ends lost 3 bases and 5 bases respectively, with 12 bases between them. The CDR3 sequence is CASSPATRIDTQYF. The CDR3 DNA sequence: TGTGCCAGCTCACCCGCGACCAGAATAGATACGCAGTATTTT.

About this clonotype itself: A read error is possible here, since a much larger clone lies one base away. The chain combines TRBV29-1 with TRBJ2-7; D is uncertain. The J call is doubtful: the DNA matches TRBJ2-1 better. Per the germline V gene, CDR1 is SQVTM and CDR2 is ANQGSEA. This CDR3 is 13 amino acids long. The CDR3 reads CSVALQYTYEQFF. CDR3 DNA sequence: TGCAGCGTTGCTTTACAGTACACCTACGAGCAGTTCTTC.

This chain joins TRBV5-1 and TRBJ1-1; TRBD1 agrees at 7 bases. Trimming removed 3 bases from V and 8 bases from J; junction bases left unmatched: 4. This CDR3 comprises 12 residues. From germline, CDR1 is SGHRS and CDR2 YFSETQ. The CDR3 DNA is TGCGCCAGCAGCTCGGGACAGACGGAAGCTTTCTTT. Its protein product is CASSSGQTEAFF.

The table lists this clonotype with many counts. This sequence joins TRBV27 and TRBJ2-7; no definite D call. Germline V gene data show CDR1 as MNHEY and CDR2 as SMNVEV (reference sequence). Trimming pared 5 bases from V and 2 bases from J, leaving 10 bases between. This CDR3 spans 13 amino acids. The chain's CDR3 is CASSQVVAYEQYF. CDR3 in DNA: TGTGCCAGCAGTCAGGTCGTCGCCTACGAGCAGTACTTC.

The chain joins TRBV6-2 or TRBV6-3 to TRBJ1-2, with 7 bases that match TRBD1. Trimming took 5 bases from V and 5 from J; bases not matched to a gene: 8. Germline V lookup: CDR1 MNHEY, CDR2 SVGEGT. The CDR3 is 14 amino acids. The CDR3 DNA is TGTGCCAGCAGTGAGAAGACAGGGAGTTATGGCTACACCTTC. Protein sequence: CASSEKTGSYGYTF.

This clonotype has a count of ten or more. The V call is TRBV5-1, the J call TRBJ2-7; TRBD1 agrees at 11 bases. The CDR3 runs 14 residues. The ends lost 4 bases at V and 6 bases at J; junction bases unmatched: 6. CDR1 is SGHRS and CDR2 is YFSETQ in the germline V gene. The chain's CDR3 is CASSGTGTGGEQYF. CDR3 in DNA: TGCGCCAGCAGCGGGACCGGGACAGGGGGCGAGCAGTACTTC.

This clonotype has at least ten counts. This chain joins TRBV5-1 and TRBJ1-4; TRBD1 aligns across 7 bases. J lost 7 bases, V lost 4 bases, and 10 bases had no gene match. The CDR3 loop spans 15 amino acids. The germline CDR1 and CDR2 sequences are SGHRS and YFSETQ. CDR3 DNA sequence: TGCGCCAGCAGCCAGACCGGGACAGAGATTGAAAAACTGTTTTTT. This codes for CASSQTGTEIEKLFF.

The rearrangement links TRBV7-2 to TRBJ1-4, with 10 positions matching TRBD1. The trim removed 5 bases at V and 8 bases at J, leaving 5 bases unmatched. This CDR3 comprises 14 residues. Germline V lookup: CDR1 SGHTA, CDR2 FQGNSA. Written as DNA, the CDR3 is TGTGCCAGCAGCCAGACAGGGGGCGGGGAAAAACTGTTTTTT. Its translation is CASSQTGGGEKLFF. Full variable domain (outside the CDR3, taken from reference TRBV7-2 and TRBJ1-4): GAGVSQSPSNKVTEKGKDVELRCDPISGHTALYWYRQSLGQGLEFLIYFQGNSAPDKSGLPSDRFSAERTGGSVSTLTIQRTQQEDSAVYLCASSQTGGGEKLFFGSGTQLSVL.

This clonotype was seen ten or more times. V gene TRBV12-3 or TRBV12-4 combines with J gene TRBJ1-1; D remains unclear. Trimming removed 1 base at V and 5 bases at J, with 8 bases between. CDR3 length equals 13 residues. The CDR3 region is CASSLGRRTEAFF. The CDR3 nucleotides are TGTGCCAGCAGTTTAGGCCGGCGGACTGAAGCTTTCTTT.

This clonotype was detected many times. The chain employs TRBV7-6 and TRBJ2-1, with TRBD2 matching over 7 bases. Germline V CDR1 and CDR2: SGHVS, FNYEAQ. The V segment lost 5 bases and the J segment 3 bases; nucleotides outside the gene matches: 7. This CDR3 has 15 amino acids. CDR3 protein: CASSPGLGLYNEQFF. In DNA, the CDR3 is TGTGCCAGCAGCCCCGGACTAGGTCTCTACAATGAGCAGTTCTTC.

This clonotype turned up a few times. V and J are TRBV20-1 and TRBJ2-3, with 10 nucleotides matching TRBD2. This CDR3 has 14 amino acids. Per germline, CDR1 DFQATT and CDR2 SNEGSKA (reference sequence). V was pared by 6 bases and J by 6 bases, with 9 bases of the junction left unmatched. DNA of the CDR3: TGCAGTGCCCGAAGCGGGGGGGCCTTGGATACGCAGTATTTT. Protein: CSARSGGALDTQYF.

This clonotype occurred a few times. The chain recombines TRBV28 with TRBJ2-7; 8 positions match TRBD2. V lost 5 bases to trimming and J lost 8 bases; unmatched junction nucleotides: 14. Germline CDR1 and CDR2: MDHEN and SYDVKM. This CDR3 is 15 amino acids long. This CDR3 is CASSPLSGGRYKQYF. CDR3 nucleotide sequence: TGTGCCAGCAGTCCTCTATCGGGCGGGAGGTACAAGCAGTACTTC.

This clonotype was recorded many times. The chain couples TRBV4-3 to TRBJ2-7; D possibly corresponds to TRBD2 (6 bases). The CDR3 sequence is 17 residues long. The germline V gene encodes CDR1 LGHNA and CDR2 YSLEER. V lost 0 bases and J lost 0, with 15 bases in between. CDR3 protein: CASSQDLVGRNSYEQYF. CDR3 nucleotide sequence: TGCGCCAGCAGCCAAGATTTAGTAGGGAGGAACTCCTACGAGCAGTACTTC.